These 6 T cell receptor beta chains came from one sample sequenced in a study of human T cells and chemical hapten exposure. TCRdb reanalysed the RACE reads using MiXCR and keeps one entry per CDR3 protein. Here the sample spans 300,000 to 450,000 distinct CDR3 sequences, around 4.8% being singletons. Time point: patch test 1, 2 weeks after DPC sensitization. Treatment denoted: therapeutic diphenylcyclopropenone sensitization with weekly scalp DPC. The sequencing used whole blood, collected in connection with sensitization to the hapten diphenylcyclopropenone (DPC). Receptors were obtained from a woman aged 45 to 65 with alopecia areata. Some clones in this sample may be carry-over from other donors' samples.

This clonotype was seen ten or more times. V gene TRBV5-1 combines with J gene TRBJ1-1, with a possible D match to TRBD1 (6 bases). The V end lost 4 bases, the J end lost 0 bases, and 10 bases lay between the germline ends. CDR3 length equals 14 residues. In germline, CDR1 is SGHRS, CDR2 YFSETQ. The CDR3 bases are TGCGCCAGCAGCCCCAGGGGCCTGAACACTGAAGCTTTCTTT. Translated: CASSPRGLNTEAFF.

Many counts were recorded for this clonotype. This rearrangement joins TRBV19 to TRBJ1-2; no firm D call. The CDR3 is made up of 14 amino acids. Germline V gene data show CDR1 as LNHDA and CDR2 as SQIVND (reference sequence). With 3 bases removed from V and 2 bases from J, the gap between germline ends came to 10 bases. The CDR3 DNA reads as TGTGCCAGTAGTATCGCTGTCGCGAACTATGGCTACACCTTC. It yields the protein CASSIAVANYGYTF.

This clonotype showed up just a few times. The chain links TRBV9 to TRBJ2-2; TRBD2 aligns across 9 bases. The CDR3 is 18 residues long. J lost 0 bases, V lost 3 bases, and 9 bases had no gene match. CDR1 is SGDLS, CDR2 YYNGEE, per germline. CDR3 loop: CASSDPLSGRPNTGELFF. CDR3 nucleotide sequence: TGTGCCAGCAGCGACCCGCTCAGCGGGAGGCCGAACACCGGGGAGCTGTTTTTT.

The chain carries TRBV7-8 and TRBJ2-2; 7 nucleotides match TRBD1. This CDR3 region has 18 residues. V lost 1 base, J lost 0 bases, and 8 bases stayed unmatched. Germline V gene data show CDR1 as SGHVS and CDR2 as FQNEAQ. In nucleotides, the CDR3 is TGTGCCAGCAGCTTAGGTGGACTGGGACAGCCGAACACCGGGGAGCTGTTTTTT. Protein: CASSLGGLGQPNTGELFF.

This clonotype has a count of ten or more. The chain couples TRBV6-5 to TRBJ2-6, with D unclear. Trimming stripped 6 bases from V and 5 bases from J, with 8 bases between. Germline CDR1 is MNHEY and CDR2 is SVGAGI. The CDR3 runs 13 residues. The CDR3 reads CASRVPWANVLTF. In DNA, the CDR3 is TGTGCCAGCAGAGTTCCCTGGGCCAACGTCCTGACTTTC.

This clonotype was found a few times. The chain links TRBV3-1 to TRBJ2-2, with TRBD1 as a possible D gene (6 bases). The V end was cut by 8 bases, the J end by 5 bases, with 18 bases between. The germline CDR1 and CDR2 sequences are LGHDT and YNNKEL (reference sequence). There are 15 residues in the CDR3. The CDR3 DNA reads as TGTGCCAGCCAAAATTCAGGGGCGCCAACCGGGGAGCTGTTTTTT. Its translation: CASQNSGAPTGELFF. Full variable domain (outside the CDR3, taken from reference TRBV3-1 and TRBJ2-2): DTAVSQTPKYLVTQMGNDKSIKCEQNLGHDTMYWYKQDSKKFLKIMFSYNNKELIINETVPNRFSPKSPDKAHLNLHINSLELGDSAVYFCASQNSGAPTGELFFGEGSRLTVL.